This TCR beta chain stems from a study of shared T cell receptors in the human thymus. The CDR3 sequence is 15 residues long. Germline V gene data show CDR1 as MNHEY and CDR2 as SVGAGI. Trimming pared 4 bases from V and 4 bases from J, leaving 16 bases between. Sequencing was performed with immunoSEQ multiplex PCR; in TCRdb, only in-frame clones are kept and a portion is missing. The sample consists of some 660,000 clones, 87% of them appearing once. This sample also belongs to another study, concerning human thymus T cells. That work states: Healthy Finnish infants undergoing corrective surgery for congenital heart defects were the donors.

The rearrangement joins TRBV6-5 to TRBJ1-2, with D unclear. The specimen was thymocytes. The receptor was derived from a boy under two years old with a congenital heart defect. DNA for the CDR3: TGTGCCAGCAGTTCCAATAGACACACCGTCTATGGCTACACCTTC. It specifies CASSSNRHTVYGYTF.